This TCR beta chain was sequenced for a study of blood T cell repertoires in COVID-19. This CDR3 comprises 14 residues. Per the germline V gene, CDR1 is MNHEY and CDR2 is SMNVEV (reference sequence). Between the trimmed V and J ends, which lost 0 bases and 6 bases, there was a span of 9 bases. The data were produced by immunoSEQ multiplex PCR, yet TCRdb's version contains in-frame clones alone and is incomplete. Of over 150,000 clones listed, roughly four fifths are singletons. This clonotype was sampled from a man aged 80 or over with acute or convalescent COVID-19. The chain links TRBV27 to TRBJ2-1; no definite D call. The source material was peripheral blood. The CDR3 loop reads CASSLSPASNEQFF. In nucleotides, the CDR3 is TGTGCCAGCAGTTTATCCCCCGCCAGCAATGAGCAGTTCTTC.